This is a list of T cell receptor beta chains from one sample in a study of shared clonotypes between healthy human individuals. Only in-frame clones appear in the TCRdb table, and some are missing; sequencing was by immunoSEQ multiplex PCR. The table includes roughly 1 million clones, around 74% detected once. The sequenced sample consisted of memory CD4+ T cells sorted from blood. These receptors were obtained from a man aged 18 to 35 in good health. Both conserved end residues are part of each CDR3. The D gene is left open where the match is weak. The size of a clone is reported for some rows only, either as once, few or many, or as a class for expanded clones.

TRBD1 | TRBJ1-4 | TRBV5-1 | - | TGCGCCAGCAGCACCACTCAGGGGGCTGGTGAAAAACTGTTTTTT | CASSTTQGAGEKLFF
- | TRBJ1-2 | TRBV10-3 | - | TGTGCCATCACTACAGGATCTAACTATGGCTACACCTTC | CAITTGSNYGYTF
- | TRBJ1-1 | TRBV19 | once | TGTGCCAGTAGTAAGAGGGGAACTGAAGCTTTCTTT | CASSKRGTEAFF
TRBD1 | TRBJ2-7 | TRBV6-1 | - | TGTGCCAGCAGGGACAGGGCTCGGAACGAGCAGTACTTC | CASRDRARNEQYF
TRBD1 | TRBJ2-3 | TRBV2 | - | TGTGCCAGCAGTGAAGGGGGGACAGAAACAGATACGCAGTATTTT | CASSEGGTETDTQYF
TRBD1 | TRBJ1-5 | TRBV7-2 | - | TGTGCCAGCAGCCCCCGGGGACAGTCTAATCAGCCCCAGCATTTT | CASSPRGQSNQPQHF
TRBD2 | TRBJ2-7 | TRBV5-6 | - | TGTGCCAGCAGCCAAACGGGACTAGGAAGATTCTACGAGCAGTACTTC | CASSQTGLGRFYEQYF
TRBD1 | TRBJ1-4 | TRBV28 | - | TGTGCCAGCAGTTTGAGACAGGGTAATGAAAAACTGTTTTTT | CASSLRQGNEKLFF
- | TRBJ2-4 | TRBV28 | - | TGTGCCAGCAGTTTTAAAAGGGGAATTCAGTACTTC | CASSFKRGIQYF
TRBD1 | TRBJ1-3 | TRBV19 | - | TGTGCCGCGAGGGACAGCTCTGGAAACACCATATATTTT | CAARDSSGNTIYF
- | TRBJ2-2 | TRBV4-2 | - | TGTGCCAGCAGCCCCGGAGAGGGGGGGACAACCGGGGAGCTGTTTTTT | CASSPGEGGTTGELFF
- | TRBJ1-6 | TRBV19 | - | TGTGCCAGTAGGGAAGGACAGCCTAATTCACCCCTCCACTTT | CASREGQPNSPLHF
- | TRBJ1-1 | TRBV11-2 | few | TGTGCCAGCAGCTTAGGGTGGACCTTGGCGGGGACTGAAGCTTTCTTT | CASSLGWTLAGTEAFF
TRBD1 | TRBJ1-2 | TRBV10-2 | - | TGCGCCAGCAGTGGAAAACCTCGGGGCAGGGGGGAAGACTATGGCTACACCTTC | CASSGKPRGRGEDYGYTF
- | TRBJ1-1 | TRBV5-4 | - | TGTGCCAGCAGCTACAGGGACACTGAAGCTTTCTTT | CASSYRDTEAFF
- | TRBJ1-5 | TRBV28 | - | TGTGCCACCGGGGCGGGGGCCGGTCTTACATATAGCAATCAGCCCCAGCATTTT | CATGAGAGLTYSNQPQHF
- | TRBJ1-6 | TRBV5-1 | - | TGCGCCAGCAGCCAGGACATCAGTAATTCACCCCTCCACTTT | CASSQDISNSPLHF
- | TRBJ2-2 | TRBV2 | - | TGTGCCAGCAGTCCTCAGGAAGGCGGGACCGGGGAGCTGTTTTTT | CASSPQEGGTGELFF
TRBD1 | TRBJ1-1 | TRBV2 | - | TGTGCCAGCATGTCGACAGGGCGGAACACTGAAGCTTTCTTT | CASMSTGRNTEAFF
- | TRBJ1-2 | TRBV5-4 | once | TGTGCCAGCAGCTTAGCCCGGGATGGCTACACCTTC | CASSLARDGYTF
- | TRBJ2-3 | TRBV18 | - | TGTGCCAGCTCACCACCGGGGTCAGATACGCAGTATTTT | CASSPPGSDTQYF
- | TRBJ1-2 | TRBV15 | - | TGTGCCACCAGCAGAGAGTGGACACTTAACTATGGCTACACCTTC | CATSREWTLNYGYTF
- | TRBJ1-5 | TRBV2 | many | TGTGCCAGCAGTGAGGGGGGTCAGCCCCAGCATTTT | CASSEGGQPQHF
TRBD2 | TRBJ2-7 | TRBV5-1 | - | TGCGCCAGCAGCCCACTACCGGGACTAGTTTCCTACGAGCAGTACTTC | CASSPLPGLVSYEQYF
TRBD1 | TRBJ1-1 | TRBV28 | few | TGTGCCAGTGGACAGGGACTAGGGAACACTGAAGCTTTCTTT | CASGQGLGNTEAFF
- | TRBJ2-2 | TRBV11-3 | - | TGTGCCAGCAGCTCAAAAGGGGTTAACAAATCCACCGGGGAGCTGTTTTTT | CASSSKGVNKSTGELFF
- | TRBJ1-1 | TRBV6-1 | - | TGTGCCAGCAGTGCTCAGGGAGGCACTGAAGCTTTCTTT | CASSAQGGTEAFF
TRBD1 | TRBJ2-2 | TRBV4-3 | - | TGCGCCAGCAGCCCCCGGACAGGCTCGAACACCGGGGAGCTGTTTTTT | CASSPRTGSNTGELFF
- | TRBJ1-2 | TRBV9 | - | TGTGCCAGCAGCGTATCAACGGAAGCTAACTATGGCTACACCTTC | CASSVSTEANYGYTF
TRBD1 | TRBJ1-2 | TRBV5-8 | - | TGTGCCAGCAGTAAGGGACAGGGGAGAGGCTACACCTTC | CASSKGQGRGYTF
- | TRBJ2-3 | TRBV5-1 | - | TGCGCCAGCAGCTTGGGGAGCGGCAGCTTCACAGATACGCAGTATTTT | CASSLGSGSFTDTQYF
- | TRBJ1-1 | TRBV18 | once | TGTGCCAGCTCACCCTCACGGCGGCGAGTTAACACTGAAGCTTTCTTT | CASSPSRRRVNTEAFF
- | TRBJ1-2 | TRBV6-1 | - | TGTGCCAGCAGTTTGACAGCCTATGGCTACACCTTC | CASSLTAYGYTF
- | TRBJ2-2 | TRBV28 | - | TGTGCCAGCAGTTCGGGGCCGTCGAACACCGGGGAGCTGTTTTTT | CASSSGPSNTGELFF
TRBD1 | TRBJ2-5 | TRBV7-6 | - | TGTGCCAGCAGTCTTGGACAGGGAAAAGTCCAAGAGACCCAGTACTTC | CASSLGQGKVQETQYF
- | TRBJ1-1 | TRBV5-5 | - | TGTGCCAGCAGCTTGCGATACGGGAACACTGAAGCTTTCTTT | CASSLRYGNTEAFF
- | TRBJ2-6 | TRBV6-5 | - | TGTGCCAGCAGCCGCACAGGATCTGGGGCCAACGTCCTGACTTTC | CASSRTGSGANVLTF
- | TRBJ2-7 | TRBV11-1 | once | TGTGCCAGCAGCTCTATCCGGGACGGACCCTACGAGCAGTACTTC | CASSSIRDGPYEQYF
- | TRBJ1-4 | TRBV2 | - | TGTGCCAGCAGCCAGGATAAGGGGGGAAACGAAAAACTGTTTTTT | CASSQDKGGNEKLFF
- | TRBJ2-7 | TRBV10-3 | few | TGTGCCATCAGTGAGTCCTCCAGACTCGACGGCGAGCAGTACTTC | CAISESSRLDGEQYF
- | TRBJ1-2 | TRBV5-1 | - | TGCGCCAGCAGCTTATGGGGCGGGTCTGGCTATGGCTACACCTTC | CASSLWGGSGYGYTF
TRBD1 | TRBJ1-2 | TRBV25-1 | few | TGTGCCAGCAGTAACGAGGGGAGGGGGACAGGGGAGGGAGGCTACACCTTC | CASSNEGRGTGEGGYTF
- | TRBJ2-5 | TRBV13 | - | TGTGCCAGCAGCTTAGGCCGGGGATCTCAGGGGACCCAGTACTTC | CASSLGRGSQGTQYF
TRBD2 | TRBJ2-3 | TRBV5-1 | - | TGCGCCAGCAGCTCCACCTCCCGACTAGCGGGGACAGATACGCAGTATTTT | CASSSTSRLAGTDTQYF
- | TRBJ1-2 | TRBV11-2 | - | TGTGCCAGCACCCACTTAGCGTATGGCTACACCTTC | CASTHLAYGYTF
- | TRBJ1-2 | TRBV18 | few | TGTGCCAGCTCACCCGGGAGAGGAGCTAACTATGGCTACACCTTC | CASSPGRGANYGYTF
TRBD1 | TRBJ1-1 | TRBV5-1 | few | TGCGCCAGCAGCCCGGGACAGGGAGTACCTGAAGCTTTCTTT | CASSPGQGVPEAFF
- | TRBJ2-7 | TRBV30 | - | TGTGCCTGTCAGGACAGCTACGAGCAGTACTTC | CACQDSYEQYF
- | TRBJ1-5 | TRBV4-3 | - | TGCGCCAGCAGCCCGGACGGTAGCAATCAGCCCCAGCATTTT | CASSPDGSNQPQHF
TRBD2 | TRBJ2-3 | TRBV7-7 | - | TGTGCTAGCAGGACCCCTATACCGGGACTAGCTTGGGATGCGCAGTATTTT | CASRTPIPGLAWDAQYF
TRBD1 | TRBJ1-3 | TRBV11-2 | - | TGTGCCAGCAGCCCCGGACAGGGGATTGTTGGAAACACCATATATTTT | CASSPGQGIVGNTIYF
- | TRBJ1-5 | TRBV27 | - | TGTGCCAGCAGACCAACACAAACCAATCAGCCCCAGCATTTT | CASRPTQTNQPQHF
- | TRBJ1-2 | TRBV21-1 | - | TGTGCCAGCACCTGGGGGATAAGAGGCTACACCTTC | CASTWGIRGYTF
TRBD1 | TRBJ1-2 | TRBV9 | once | TGTGCCAGCAGCGTACAAATGACAGGGGGCGGCTACACCTTC | CASSVQMTGGGYTF
- | TRBJ2-2 | TRBV27 | many | TGTGCCAGCAGAAGCAGGGTGGGGAACACCGGGGAGCTGTTTTTT | CASRSRVGNTGELFF
- | TRBJ1-5 | TRBV7-2 | - | TGTGCCAGCAGCAGGGAAGCTTTTAATAGCAATCAGCCCCAGCATTTT | CASSREAFNSNQPQHF
- | TRBJ1-2 | TRBV7-9 | - | TGTGCCAGCAGCCGGGTCCGGGACGGACATGGCTACACCTTC | CASSRVRDGHGYTF
- | TRBJ1-2 | TRBV27 | - | TGTGCCAGCAGTTTGGCAGGGAGAGGCTACACCTTC | CASSLAGRGYTF
- | TRBJ1-1 | TRBV5-7 | - | TGTGCCAGCAGCTTGGCTGGGGCCACTGAAGCTTTCTTT | CASSLAGATEAFF